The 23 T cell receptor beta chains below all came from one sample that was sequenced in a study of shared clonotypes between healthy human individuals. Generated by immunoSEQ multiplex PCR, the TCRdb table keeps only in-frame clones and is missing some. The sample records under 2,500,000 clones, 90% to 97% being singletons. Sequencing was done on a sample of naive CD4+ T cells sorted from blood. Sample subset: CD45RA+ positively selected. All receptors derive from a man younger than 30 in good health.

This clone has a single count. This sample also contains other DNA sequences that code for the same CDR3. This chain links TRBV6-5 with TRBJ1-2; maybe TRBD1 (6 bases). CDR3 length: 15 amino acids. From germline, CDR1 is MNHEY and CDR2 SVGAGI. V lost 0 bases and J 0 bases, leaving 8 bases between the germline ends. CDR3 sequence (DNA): TGTGCCAGCAGTTACTCCAGGACAGCTAACTATGGCTACACCTTC. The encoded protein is CASSYSRTANYGYTF.

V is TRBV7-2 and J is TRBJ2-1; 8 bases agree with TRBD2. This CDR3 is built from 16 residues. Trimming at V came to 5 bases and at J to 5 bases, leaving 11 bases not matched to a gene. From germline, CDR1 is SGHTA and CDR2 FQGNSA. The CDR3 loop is CASSHSWAGGNNEQFF. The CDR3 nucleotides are TGTGCCAGCAGCCACTCTTGGGCGGGGGGAAACAATGAGCAGTTCTTC.

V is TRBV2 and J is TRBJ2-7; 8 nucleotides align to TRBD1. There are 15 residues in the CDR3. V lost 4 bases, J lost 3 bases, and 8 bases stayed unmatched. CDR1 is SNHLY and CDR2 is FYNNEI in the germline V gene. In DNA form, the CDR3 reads TGTGCCAGCAGTGCCGAGGGACAGGACTACTACGAGCAGTACTTC. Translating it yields CASSAEGQDYYEQYF. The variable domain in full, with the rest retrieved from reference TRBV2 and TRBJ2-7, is EPEVTQTPSHQVTQMGQEVILRCVPISNHLYFYWYRQILGQKVEFLVSFYNNEISEKSEIFDDQFSVERPDGSNFTLKIRSTKLEDSAMYFCASSAEGQDYYEQYFGPGTRLTVT.

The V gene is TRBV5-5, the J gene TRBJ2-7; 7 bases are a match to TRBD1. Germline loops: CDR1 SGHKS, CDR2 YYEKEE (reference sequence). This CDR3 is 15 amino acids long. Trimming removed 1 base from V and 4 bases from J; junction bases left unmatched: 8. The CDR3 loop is CASSLLSQGWYEQYF. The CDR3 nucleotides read TGTGCCAGCAGCTTGCTGTCACAGGGGTGGTACGAGCAGTACTTC. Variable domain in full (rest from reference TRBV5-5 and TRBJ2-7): DAGVTQSPTHLIKTRGQQVTLRCSPISGHKSVSWYQQVLGQGPQFIFQYYEKEERGRGNFPDRFSARQFPNYSSELNVNALLLGDSALYLCASSLLSQGWYEQYFGPGTRLTVT.

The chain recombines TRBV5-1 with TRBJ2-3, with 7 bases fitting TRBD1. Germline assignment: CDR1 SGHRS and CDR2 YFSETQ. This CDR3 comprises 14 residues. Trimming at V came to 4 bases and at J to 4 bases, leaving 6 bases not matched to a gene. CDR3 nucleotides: TGCGCCAGCAGCGAAGGGGGCATTGCAGATACGCAGTATTTT. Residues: CASSEGGIADTQYF.

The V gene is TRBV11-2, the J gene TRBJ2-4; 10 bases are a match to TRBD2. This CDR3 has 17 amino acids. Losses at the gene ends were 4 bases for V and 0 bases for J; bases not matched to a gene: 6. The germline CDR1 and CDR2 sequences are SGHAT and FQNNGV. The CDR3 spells CASSSGGLAIAKNIQYF. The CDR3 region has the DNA TGTGCCAGCAGCTCGGGGGGACTAGCGATAGCCAAAAACATTCAGTACTTC.

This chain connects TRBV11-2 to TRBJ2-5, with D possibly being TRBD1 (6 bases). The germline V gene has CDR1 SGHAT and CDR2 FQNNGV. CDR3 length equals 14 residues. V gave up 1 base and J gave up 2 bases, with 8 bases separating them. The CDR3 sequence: CASSLAGQQETQYF. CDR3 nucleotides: TGTGCCAGCAGCTTAGCCGGACAGCAAGAGACCCAGTACTTC.

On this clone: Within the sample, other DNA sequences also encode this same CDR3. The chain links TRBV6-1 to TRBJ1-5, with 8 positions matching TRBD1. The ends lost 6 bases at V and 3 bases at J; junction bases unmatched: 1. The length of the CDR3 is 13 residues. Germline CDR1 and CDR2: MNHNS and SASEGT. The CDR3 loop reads CASRDRDNQPQHF. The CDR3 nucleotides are TGTGCCAGCAGGGACAGGGACAATCAGCCCCAGCATTTT.

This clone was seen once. The CDR3 protein is CASSLGGVEKLFF. The CDR3 DNA reads TGTGCCAGCAGCTTAGGAGGAGTTGAAAAACTGTTTTTT. The rearrangement links TRBV7-9 to TRBJ1-4, with unresolved D. The CDR3 is 13 amino acids. Germline CDR1 and CDR2: SEHNR and FQNEAQ (reference sequence). Between the trimmed V and J ends, which lost 1 base and 7 bases, there was a span of 7 bases.

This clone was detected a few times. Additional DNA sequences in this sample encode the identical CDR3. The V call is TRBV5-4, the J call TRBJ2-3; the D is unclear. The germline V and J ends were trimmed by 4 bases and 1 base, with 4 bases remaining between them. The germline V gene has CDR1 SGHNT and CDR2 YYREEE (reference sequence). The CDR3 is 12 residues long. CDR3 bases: TGTGCCAGCAGCAGGGGCACAGATACGCAGTATTTT. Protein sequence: CASSRGTDTQYF.

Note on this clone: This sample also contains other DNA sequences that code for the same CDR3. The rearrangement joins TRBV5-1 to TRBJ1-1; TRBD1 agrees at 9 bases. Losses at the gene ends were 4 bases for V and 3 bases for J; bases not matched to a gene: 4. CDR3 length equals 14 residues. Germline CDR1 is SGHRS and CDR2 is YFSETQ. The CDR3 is CASSPRTGDTEAFF. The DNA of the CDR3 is TGCGCCAGCAGCCCTAGGACAGGGGACACTGAAGCTTTCTTT.

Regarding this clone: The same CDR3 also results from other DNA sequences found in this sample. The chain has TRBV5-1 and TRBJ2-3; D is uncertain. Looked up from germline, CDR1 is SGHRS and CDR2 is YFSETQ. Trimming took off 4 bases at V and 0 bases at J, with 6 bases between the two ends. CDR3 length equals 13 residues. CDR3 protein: CASSLGSTDTQYF. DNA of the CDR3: TGCGCCAGCAGCCTGGGCAGCACAGATACGCAGTATTTT.

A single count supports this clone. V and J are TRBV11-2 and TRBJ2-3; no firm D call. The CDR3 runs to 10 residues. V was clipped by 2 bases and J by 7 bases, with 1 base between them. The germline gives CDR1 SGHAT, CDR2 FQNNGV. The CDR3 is CASSLYTQYF. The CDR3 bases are TGTGCCAGCAGCTTATATACGCAGTATTTT.

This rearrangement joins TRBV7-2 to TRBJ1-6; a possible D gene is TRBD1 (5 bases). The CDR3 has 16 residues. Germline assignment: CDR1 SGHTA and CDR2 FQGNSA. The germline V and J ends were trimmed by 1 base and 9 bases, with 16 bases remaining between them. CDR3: CASSLVQGLVGSPLHF. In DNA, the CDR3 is TGTGCCAGCAGCTTAGTCCAGGGCTTAGTTGGTTCACCCCTCCACTTT. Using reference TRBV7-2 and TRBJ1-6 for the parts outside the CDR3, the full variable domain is GAGVSQSPSNKVTEKGKDVELRCDPISGHTALYWYRQSLGQGLEFLIYFQGNSAPDKSGLPSDRFSAERTGGSVSTLTIQRTQQEDSAVYLCASSLVQGLVGSPLHFGNGTRLTVT.

CDR3 in DNA: TGTGCCAGCACGGTCAACACCGGGGAGCTGTTTTTT. Its protein product is CASTVNTGELFF. The rearrangement joins TRBV6-1 to TRBJ2-2; unclear D gene. Trimming left V 7 bases short and J 2 bases short, with 5 bases between. The CDR3 sequence is 12 residues long. Germline-derived CDR1 and CDR2 are MNHNS and SASEGT.

The DNA for the CDR3 is TGTGCCAGCAGCAGCCGGGACAACGCAGATACGCAGTATTTT. Its protein is CASSSRDNADTQYF. J is TRBJ2-3 and V is TRBV9; D possibly corresponds to TRBD1 (6 bases). Trimming pared 4 bases from V and 4 bases from J, leaving 13 bases between. Germline V gene sequence: CDR1 SGDLS, CDR2 YYNGEE. This CDR3 has 14 residues. The full variable domain, rest sourced from reference TRBV9 and TRBJ2-3, is DSGVTQTPKHLITATGQRVTLRCSPRSGDLSVYWYQQSLDQGLQFLIQYYNGEERAKGNILERFSAQQFPDLHSELNLSSLELGDSALYFCASSSRDNADTQYFGPGTRLTVL.

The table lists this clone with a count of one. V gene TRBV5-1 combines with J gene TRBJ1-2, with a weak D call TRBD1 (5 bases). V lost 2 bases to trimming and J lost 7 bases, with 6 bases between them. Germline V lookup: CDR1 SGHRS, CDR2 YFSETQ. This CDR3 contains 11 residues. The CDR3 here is CASSFGAGYTF. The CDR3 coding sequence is TGCGCCAGCAGCTTTGGGGCTGGCTACACCTTC.

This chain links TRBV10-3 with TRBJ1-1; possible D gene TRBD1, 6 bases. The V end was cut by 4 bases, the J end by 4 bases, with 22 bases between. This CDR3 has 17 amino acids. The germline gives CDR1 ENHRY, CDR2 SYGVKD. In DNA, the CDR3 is TGTGCCATCAGTGGATCACAGGGATTGATAGTTGGCACTGAAGCTTTCTTT. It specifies CAISGSQGLIVGTEAFF.

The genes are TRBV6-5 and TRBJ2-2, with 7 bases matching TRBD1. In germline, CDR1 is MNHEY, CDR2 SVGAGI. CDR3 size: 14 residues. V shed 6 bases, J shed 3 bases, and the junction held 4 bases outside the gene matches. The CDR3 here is CASSFDRDTGELFF. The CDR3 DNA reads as TGTGCCAGCAGCTTCGACAGGGACACCGGGGAGCTGTTTTTT.

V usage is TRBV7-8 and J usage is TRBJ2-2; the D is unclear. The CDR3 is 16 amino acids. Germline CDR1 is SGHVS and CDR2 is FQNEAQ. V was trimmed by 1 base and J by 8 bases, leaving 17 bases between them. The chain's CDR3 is CASSLEGLLSAGELFF. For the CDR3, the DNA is TGTGCCAGCAGCTTAGAGGGCCTCTTAAGCGCTGGGGAGCTGTTTTTT.

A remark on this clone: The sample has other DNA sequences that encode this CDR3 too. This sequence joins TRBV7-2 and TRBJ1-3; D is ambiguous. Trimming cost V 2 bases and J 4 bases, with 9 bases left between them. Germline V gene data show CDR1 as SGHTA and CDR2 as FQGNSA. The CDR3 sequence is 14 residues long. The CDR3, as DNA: TGTGCCAGCAGCTTACCGGGGTCCGGAAACACCATATATTTT. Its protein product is CASSLPGSGNTIYF.

The CDR3 here is CASSESSGTSGRDEQFF. The CDR3 nucleotides are TGTGCCAGCAGCGAAAGTTCCGGGACTAGCGGGAGAGATGAGCAGTTCTTC. The gene calls are TRBV7-2 and TRBJ2-1, with 14 bases aligning to TRBD2. This CDR3 is built from 17 residues. Germline V gene lookup returns CDR1 SGHTA and CDR2 FQGNSA. V was clipped by 5 bases and J by 8 bases; unmatched bases: 11.

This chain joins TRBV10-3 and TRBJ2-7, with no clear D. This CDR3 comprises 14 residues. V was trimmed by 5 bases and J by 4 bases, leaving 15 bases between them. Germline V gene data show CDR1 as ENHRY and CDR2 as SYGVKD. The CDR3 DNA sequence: TGTGCCATCAGTCGCAAAGAACAGAGATACGAGCAGTACTTC. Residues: CAISRKEQRYEQYF.